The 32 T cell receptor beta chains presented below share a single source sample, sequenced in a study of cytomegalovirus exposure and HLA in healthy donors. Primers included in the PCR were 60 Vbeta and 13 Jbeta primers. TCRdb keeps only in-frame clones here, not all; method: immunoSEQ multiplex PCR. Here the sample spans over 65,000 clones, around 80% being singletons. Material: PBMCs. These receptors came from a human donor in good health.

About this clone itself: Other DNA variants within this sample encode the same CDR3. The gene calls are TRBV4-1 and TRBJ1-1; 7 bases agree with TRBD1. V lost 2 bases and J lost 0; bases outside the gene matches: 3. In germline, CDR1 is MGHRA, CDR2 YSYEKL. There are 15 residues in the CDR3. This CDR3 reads CASSQRDSVNTEAFF. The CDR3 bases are TGCGCCAGCAGCCAACGGGACAGCGTGAACACTGAAGCTTTCTTT.

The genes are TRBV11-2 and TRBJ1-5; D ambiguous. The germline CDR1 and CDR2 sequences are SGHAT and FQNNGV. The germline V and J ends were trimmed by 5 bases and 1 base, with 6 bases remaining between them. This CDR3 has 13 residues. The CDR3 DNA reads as TGTGCCAGCAGCCCACAAAGCAATCAGCCCCAGCATTTT. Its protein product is CASSPQSNQPQHF. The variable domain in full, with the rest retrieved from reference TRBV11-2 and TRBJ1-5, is EAGVAQSPRYKIIEKRQSVAFWCNPISGHATLYWYQQILGQGPKLLIQFQNNGVVDDSQLPKDRFSAERLKGVDSTLKIQPAKLEDSAVYLCASSPQSNQPQHFGDGTRLSIL.

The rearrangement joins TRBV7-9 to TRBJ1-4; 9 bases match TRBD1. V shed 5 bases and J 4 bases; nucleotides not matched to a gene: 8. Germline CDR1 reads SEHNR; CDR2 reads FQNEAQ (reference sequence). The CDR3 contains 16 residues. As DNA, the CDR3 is TGTGCCAGCAGCAACCTAGACAGGGGGGATAATGAAAAACTGTTTTTT. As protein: CASSNLDRGDNEKLFF.

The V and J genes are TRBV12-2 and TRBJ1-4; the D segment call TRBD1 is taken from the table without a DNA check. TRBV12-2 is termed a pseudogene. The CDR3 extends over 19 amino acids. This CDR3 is CASRLGAGEEQGYVEKLFF. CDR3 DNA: TGTGCAAGTCGCTTAGGTGCCGGGGAAGAACAGGGCTATGTTGAAAAACTGTTTTTT.

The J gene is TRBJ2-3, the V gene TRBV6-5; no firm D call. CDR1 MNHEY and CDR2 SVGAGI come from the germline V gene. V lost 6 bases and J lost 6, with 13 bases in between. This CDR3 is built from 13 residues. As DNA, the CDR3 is TGTGCCAGCAGCAGTGTTAGAGGCGATACGCAGTATTTT. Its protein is CASSSVRGDTQYF.

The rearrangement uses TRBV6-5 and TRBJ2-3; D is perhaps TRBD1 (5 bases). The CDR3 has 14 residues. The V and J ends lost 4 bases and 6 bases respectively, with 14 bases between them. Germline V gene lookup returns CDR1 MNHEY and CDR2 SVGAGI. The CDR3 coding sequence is TGTGCCAGCAGTTCGGGTCTAGGGGCGGATACGCAGTATTTT. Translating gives CASSSGLGADTQYF.

CDR3 nucleotides: TGTGCCAGCAGACTCGACAGGGGGGTGAGCAATGAGCAGTTCTTC. This translates into CASRLDRGVSNEQFF. The V and J genes are TRBV6-5 and TRBJ2-1; 9 bases fit TRBD1. This CDR3 is built from 15 residues. Germline-derived CDR1 and CDR2 are MNHEY and SVGAGI. V trimming: 6 bases; J trimming: 6 bases; junction bases outside the gene matches: 9.

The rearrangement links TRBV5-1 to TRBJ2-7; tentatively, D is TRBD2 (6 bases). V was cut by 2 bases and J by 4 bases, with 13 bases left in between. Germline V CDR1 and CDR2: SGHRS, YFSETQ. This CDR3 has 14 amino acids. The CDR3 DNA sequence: TGCGCCAGCAGCTTTGGAGGGTTCCGGTACGAGCAGTACTTC. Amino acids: CASSFGGFRYEQYF.

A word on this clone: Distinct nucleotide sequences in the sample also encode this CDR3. In nucleotides, the CDR3 is TGTGCCAGCAGTCCCGGACAGGGGGTATACGAGCAGTACTTC. This gives the protein CASSPGQGVYEQYF. The chain combines TRBV27 with TRBJ2-7; 10 nucleotides agree with TRBD1. Germline V gene lookup returns CDR1 MNHEY and CDR2 SMNVEV (reference sequence). V dropped 5 bases and J dropped 4; count of bases not matched to a gene: 5. The CDR3 covers 14 residues.

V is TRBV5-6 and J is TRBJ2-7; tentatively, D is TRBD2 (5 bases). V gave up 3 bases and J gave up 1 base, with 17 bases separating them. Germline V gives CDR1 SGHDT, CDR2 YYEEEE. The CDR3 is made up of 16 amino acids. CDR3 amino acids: CASSSTLLRGSYEQYF. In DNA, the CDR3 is TGTGCCAGCAGCTCCACACTCCTACGCGGGTCCTACGAGCAGTACTTC.

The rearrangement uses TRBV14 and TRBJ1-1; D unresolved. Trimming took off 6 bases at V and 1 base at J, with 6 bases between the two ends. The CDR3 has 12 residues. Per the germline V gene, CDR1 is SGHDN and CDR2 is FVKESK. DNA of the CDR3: TGTGCCAGCAGTCGGGGGAACACTGAAGCTTTCTTT. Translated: CASSRGNTEAFF.

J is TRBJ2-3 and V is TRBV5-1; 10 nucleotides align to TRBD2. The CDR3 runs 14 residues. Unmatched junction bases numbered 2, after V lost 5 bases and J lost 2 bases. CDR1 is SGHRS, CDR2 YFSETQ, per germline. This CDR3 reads CASRTSGSTDTQYF. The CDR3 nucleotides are TGCGCCAGCAGGACTAGCGGGTCCACAGATACGCAGTATTTT.

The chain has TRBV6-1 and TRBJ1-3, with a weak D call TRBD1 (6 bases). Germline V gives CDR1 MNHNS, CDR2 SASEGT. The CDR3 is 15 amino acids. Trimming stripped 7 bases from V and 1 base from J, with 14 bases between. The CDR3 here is CASTLQGLSGNTIYF. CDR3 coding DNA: TGTGCCAGCACCTTACAGGGTCTGTCTGGAAACACCATATATTTT.

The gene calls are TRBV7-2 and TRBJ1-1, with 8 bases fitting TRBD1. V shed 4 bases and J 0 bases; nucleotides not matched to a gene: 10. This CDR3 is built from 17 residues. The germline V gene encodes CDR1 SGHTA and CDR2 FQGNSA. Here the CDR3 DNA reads TGTGCCAGCAGCTCTACTCAGGGGGCAGTAATGAACACTGAAGCTTTCTTT. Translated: CASSSTQGAVMNTEAFF.

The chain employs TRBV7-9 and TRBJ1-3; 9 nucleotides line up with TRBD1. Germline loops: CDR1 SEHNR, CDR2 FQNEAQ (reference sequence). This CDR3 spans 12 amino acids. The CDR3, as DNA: TGTGGGACAGGGGAATATCGAAACACCATATATTTT. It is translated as CGTGEYRNTIYF.

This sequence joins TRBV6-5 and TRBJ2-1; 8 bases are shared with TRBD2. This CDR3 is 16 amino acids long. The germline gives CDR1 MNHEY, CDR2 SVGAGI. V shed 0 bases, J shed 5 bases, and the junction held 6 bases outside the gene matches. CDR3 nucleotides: TGTGCCAGCAGTTACTCTTACCTAGCGGGCCACAATGAGCAGTTCTTC. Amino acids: CASSYSYLAGHNEQFF.

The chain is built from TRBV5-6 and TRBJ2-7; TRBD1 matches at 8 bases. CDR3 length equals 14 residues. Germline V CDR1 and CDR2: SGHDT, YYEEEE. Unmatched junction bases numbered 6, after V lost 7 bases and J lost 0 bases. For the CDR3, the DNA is TGTGCCAGCTCCTACACAGGGGGCTCCTACGAGCAGTACTTC. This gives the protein CASSYTGGSYEQYF.

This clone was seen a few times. CDR3 bases: TGTGCCAGTAGTATAGGTCTAGCGGGGAGCACAGATACGCAGTATTTT. Protein: CASSIGLAGSTDTQYF. V and J are TRBV19 and TRBJ2-3, with TRBD2 identical over 9 bases. The CDR3 totals 16 residues. J gave up 0 bases and V 1 base, and 2 bases lay outside the gene matches. Germline loops: CDR1 LNHDA, CDR2 SQIVND (reference sequence).

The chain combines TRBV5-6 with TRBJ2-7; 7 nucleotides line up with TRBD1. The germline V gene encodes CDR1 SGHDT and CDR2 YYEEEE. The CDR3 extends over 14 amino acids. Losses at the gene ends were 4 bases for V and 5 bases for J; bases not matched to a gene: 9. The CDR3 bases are TGTGCCAGCAGCCCCGCCGGGACAGTGGACGAGCAGTACTTC. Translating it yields CASSPAGTVDEQYF. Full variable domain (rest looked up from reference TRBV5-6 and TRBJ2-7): DAGVTQSPTHLIKTRGQQVTLRCSPKSGHDTVSWYQQALGQGPQFIFQYYEEEERQRGNFPDRFSGHQFPNYSSELNVNALLLGDSALYLCASSPAGTVDEQYFGPGTRLTVT.

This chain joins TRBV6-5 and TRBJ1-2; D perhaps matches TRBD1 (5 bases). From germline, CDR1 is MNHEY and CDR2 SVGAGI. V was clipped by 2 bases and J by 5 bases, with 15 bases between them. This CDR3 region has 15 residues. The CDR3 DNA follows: TGTGCCAGCAGTTACGAGGCCACTTCAGGGTATGGCTACACCTTC. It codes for CASSYEATSGYGYTF.

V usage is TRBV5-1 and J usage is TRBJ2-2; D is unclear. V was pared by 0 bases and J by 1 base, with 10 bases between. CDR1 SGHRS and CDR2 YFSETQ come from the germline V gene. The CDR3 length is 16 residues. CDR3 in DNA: TGCGCCAGCAGCTTGGAGGTAGACATGAACACCGGGGAGCTGTTTTTT. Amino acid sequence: CASSLEVDMNTGELFF.

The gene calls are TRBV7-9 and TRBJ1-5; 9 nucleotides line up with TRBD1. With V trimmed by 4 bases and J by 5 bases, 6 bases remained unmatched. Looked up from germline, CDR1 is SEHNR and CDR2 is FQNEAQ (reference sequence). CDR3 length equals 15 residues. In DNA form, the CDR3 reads TGTGCCAGCAGCTCCCTCCGGGACAGGGATCAGCCCCAGCATTTT. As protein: CASSSLRDRDQPQHF. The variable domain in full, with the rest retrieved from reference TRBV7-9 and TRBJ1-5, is DTGVSQNPRHKITKRGQNVTFRCDPISEHNRLYWYRQTLGQGPEFLTYFQNEAQLEKSRLLSDRFSAERPKGSFSTLEIQRTEQGDSAMYLCASSSLRDRDQPQHFGDGTRLSIL.

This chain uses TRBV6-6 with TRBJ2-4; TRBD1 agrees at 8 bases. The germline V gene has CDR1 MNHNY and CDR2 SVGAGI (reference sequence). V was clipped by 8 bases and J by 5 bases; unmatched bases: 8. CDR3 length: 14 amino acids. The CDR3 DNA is TGTGCCAGCCTTGGACAGGGAAGAGAAAACATTCAGTACTTC. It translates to CASLGQGRENIQYF.

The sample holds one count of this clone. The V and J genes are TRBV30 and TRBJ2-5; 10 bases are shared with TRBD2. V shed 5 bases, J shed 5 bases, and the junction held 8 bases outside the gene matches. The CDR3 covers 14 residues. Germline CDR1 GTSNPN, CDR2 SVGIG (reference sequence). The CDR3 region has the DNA TGTGCCTGGGGCGGACTAGCGGTGTCGGAGACCCAGTACTTC. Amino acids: CAWGGLAVSETQYF. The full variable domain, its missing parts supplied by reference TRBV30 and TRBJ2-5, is SQTIHQWPATLVQPVGSPLSLECTVEGTSNPNLYWYRQAAGRGLQLLFYSVGIGQISSEVPQNLSASRPQDRQFILSSKKLLLSDSGFYLCAWGGLAVSETQYFGPGTRLLVL.

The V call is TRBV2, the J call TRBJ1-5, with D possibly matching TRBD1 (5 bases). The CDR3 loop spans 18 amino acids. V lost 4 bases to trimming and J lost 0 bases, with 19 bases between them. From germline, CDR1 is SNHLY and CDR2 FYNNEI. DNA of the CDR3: TGTGCCAGCAGTGGAGAGATCGGGGGAAGGGCTAGCAATCAGCCCCAGCATTTT. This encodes CASSGEIGGRASNQPQHF. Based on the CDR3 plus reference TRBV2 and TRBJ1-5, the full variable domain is EPEVTQTPSHQVTQMGQEVILRCVPISNHLYFYWYRQILGQKVEFLVSFYNNEISEKSEIFDDQFSVERPDGSNFTLKIRSTKLEDSAMYFCASSGEIGGRASNQPQHFGDGTRLSIL.

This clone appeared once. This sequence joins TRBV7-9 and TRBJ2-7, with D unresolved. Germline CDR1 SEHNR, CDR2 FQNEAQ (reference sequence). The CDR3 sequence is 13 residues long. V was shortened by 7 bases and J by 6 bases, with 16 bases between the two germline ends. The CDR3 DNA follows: TGTGCCAGCAACCTGGGCATTACTTCCGAGCAGTACTTC. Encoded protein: CASNLGITSEQYF.

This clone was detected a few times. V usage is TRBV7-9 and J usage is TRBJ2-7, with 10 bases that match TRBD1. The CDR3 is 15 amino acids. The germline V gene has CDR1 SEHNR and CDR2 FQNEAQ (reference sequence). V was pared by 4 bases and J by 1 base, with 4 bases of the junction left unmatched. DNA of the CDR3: TGTGCCAGCAGCTCGACAGGGGGCACGTCCTACGAGCAGTACTTC. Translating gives CASSSTGGTSYEQYF.

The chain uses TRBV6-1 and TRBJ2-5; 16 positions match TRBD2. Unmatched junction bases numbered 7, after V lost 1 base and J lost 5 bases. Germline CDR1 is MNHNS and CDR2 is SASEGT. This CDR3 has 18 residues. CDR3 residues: CASSEDGTSGGARETQYF. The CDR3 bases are TGTGCCAGCAGTGAAGATGGGACTAGCGGGGGGGCCCGGGAGACCCAGTACTTC.

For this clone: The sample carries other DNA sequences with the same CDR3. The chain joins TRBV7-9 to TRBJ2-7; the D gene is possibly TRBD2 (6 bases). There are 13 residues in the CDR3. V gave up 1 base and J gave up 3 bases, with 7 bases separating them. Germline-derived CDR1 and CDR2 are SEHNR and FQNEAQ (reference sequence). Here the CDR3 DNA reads TGTGCCAGCAGCTTAGTGGGGGGCTACGAGCAGTACTTC. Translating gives CASSLVGGYEQYF.

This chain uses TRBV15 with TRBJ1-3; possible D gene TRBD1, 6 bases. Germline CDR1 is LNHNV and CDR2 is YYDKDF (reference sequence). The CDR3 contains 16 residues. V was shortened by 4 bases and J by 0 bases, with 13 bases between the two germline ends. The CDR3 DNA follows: TGTGCCACCAGCATATACAGGGCCTTCTCTGGAAACACCATATATTTT. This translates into CATSIYRAFSGNTIYF. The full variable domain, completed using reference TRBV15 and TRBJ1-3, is DAMVIQNPRYQVTQFGKPVTLSCSQTLNHNVMYWYQQKSSQAPKLLFHYYDKDFNNEADTPDNFQSRRPNTSFCFLDIRSPGLGDTAMYLCATSIYRAFSGNTIYFGEGSWLTVV.

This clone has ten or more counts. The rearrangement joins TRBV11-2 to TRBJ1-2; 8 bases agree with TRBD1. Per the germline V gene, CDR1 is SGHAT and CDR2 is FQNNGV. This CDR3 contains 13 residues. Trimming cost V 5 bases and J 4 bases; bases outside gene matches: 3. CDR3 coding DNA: TGTGCCAGCAGCCCTGGACAGGGCTATGGCTACACCTTC. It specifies CASSPGQGYGYTF.

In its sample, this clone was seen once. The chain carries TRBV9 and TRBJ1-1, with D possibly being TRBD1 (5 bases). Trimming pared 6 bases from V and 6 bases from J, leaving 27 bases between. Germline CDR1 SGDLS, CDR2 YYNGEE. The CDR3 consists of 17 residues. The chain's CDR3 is CASTDLGSGGIWAEAFF. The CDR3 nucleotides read TGTGCCAGCACGGATTTGGGGTCGGGGGGGATTTGGGCTGAAGCTTTCTTT.